This TCR beta chain was sequenced for a study of esophageal squamous cell carcinoma under preoperative chemotherapy (dated by TCRdb to the late 2010s). As for the study more broadly: Both tumor-infiltrating lymphocytes and peripheral blood T cells had their TCR repertoires profiled in the study. The study examined the effect of paclitaxel-nedaplatin chemotherapy on T-cell receptor repertoires in patients with esophageal squamous cell carcinoma. Repertoires from samples taken before paclitaxel-nedaplatin therapy were compared with repertoires from samples taken after paclitaxel-nedaplatin therapy. Several patients with primary esophageal squamous cell carcinoma made up the cohort.

In this sample, this clonotype turned up many times. Its cognate antigen has yet to be identified. No base qualities exist here, and no much larger clone lies one base off it. Paper-wide results and their limitations: Paclitaxel-nedaplatin therapy caused immediate and substantial changes in clonotype frequency, and abundant clones were more likely to contract than to amplify. TCR diversity increased significantly in peripheral T cells after chemotherapy, but not in tumor-infiltrating lymphocytes. Tumor-infiltrating lymphocytes after treatment appeared to come partly from peripheral T cells migrating into the tumor, rather than solely from local clonal changes. The analysis included only 5 or 6 patients with esophageal squamous cell carcinoma, making the cohort small.

Reading the label with the study, this specimen's time point is: before preoperative PTX-NDP chemotherapy. Paclitaxel-nedaplatin was administered to patients as preoperative chemotherapy before surgery. The method was PCR. Sequencing took place on a HiSeq X Ten. High-throughput sequencing was used to characterize TCR repertoires. TCRdb reprocessing: public reads trimmed at Q25 with fastp, clones called with MiXCR, in-frame beta chains kept. Rows merge per CDR3 protein into single entries with the most common DNA and genes. This sample is represented by about 30,000 distinct CDR3 sequences; roughly half of them were singletons. Approximately 12% of the sample is held by the ten biggest clonotypes. The TCR was taken from a human donor with esophageal squamous cell carcinoma. The donor label of this sample is uncertain. Collection took place from a patient given preoperative chemotherapy.

The CDR3 amino acid sequence is: CASSSLGLAAEQFF. The base sequence is TGTGCCAGCAGCTCCTTGGGACTAGCTGCTGAGCAGTTCTTC. The chain links TRBV6-5 with TRBJ2-1; 9 of the junction bases match TRBD2. The CDR3, from cysteine to phenylalanine, totals 14 residues. CDR3 DNA only is kept here, 42 bases in frame from base 1. According to the germline V gene, CDR1 reads MNHEY and CDR2 reads SVGAGI. V is trimmed back by 6 bases and J by 9 bases, and the junction contains 9 bases that no gene match accounts for.